Listed below are T cell receptor beta chains from one sample, sequenced in a study of T cell responses to AZD1222 COVID-19 vaccine. The assay was immunoSEQ multiplex PCR, and TCRdb's table has in-frame clones only and misses some. The data contain some 100,000 clones, 85% to 90% of them singletons. The sequencing used peripheral blood, collected on day 0 of AZD1222 vaccination. The receptors originated from an adult in good health. Each CDR3 is given with its conserved first and last residue. Each record gives: J gene, D gene, V gene, CDR3 protein, CDR3 DNA. D genes are given only for firm matches.

TRBJ1-2,-,TRBV19,CASSVDPTISGYTF,TGTGCCAGTAGTGTGGACCCAACGATCAGTGGCTACACCTTC
TRBJ1-6,-,TRBV12-3/TRBV12-4,CASSFSDPPLHF,TGTGCCAGCAGTTTTTCGGACCCGCCCCTCCACTTT
TRBJ2-7,TRBD1,TRBV6-5,CASRITTGGAGEQYF,TGTGCCAGCAGAATTACTACAGGGGGCGCGGGGGAGCAGTACTTC
TRBJ1-5,-,TRBV16,CASSQSVGGSAGPQHF,TGTGCCAGCAGCCAATCGGTTGGGGGTTCGGCGGGGCCCCAGCATTTT
TRBJ2-3,-,TRBV7-6,CASSPHWGTDTQYF,TGTGCCAGCAGCCCCCATTGGGGCACAGATACGCAGTATTTT
TRBJ1-6,-,TRBV5-4,CASSLNLGHNSPLHF,TGTGCCAGCAGCTTGAATTTAGGCCATAATTCACCCCTCCACTTT
TRBJ1-2,-,TRBV9,CASSVGPSREDGYTF,TGTGCCAGCAGCGTAGGCCCCTCGCGGGAGGATGGCTACACCTTC
TRBJ1-1,TRBD1,TRBV4-2,CASSLTHSQGTEAFF,TGTGCCAGCAGCCTAACCCATTCACAGGGGACTGAAGCTTTCTTT
TRBJ1-5,-,TRBV28,CASRRDIGFNQPQHF,TGTGCCAGCAGACGGGACATCGGATTCAATCAGCCCCAGCATTTT
TRBJ1-1,-,TRBV4-2,CASSPLLGREAFF,TGTGCCAGCAGCCCCCTCCTAGGGAGGGAAGCTTTCTTT
TRBJ1-4,-,TRBV27,CASRRAGTGEKLFF,TGTGCCAGCAGGCGAGCAGGGACCGGTGAAAAACTGTTTTTT